The 24 T cell receptor beta chains in this list originate from one sample, sequenced in a study of CD8+ T cells in alopecia areata. TCR sequencing used cDNA made by reverse transcription of extracted RNA. Using immunoSEQ multiplex PCR, the repertoire was profiled, and TCRdb retains in-frame clones only, with some absent. Here the sample spans 150,000 to 250,000 clones, about 60% being singletons. Indicated treatment: oral pan-JAK inhibitor, 5-10 mg twice daily. The sequences come from CD4+ T cells sorted from blood, collected at week 4, from a patient treated with tofacitinib. Receptors were obtained from a human donor with alopecia areata.

The gene calls are TRBV30 and TRBJ1-1; tentative D call: TRBD1 (6 bases). This CDR3 has 12 residues. Germline CDR1 and CDR2: GTSNPN and SVGIG (reference sequence). The V end lost 5 bases, the J end lost 8 bases, and 15 bases lay between the germline ends. The CDR3 coding sequence is TGTGCCTGGGGGCAGGGGCCTCGCGAAGCTTTCTTT. Protein sequence: CAWGQGPREAFF.

The V and J genes are TRBV15 and TRBJ2-4; weak D call: TRBD1 (5 bases). CDR3 length: 16 residues. The V and J ends lost 4 bases and 0 bases respectively, with 13 bases between them. Per germline, CDR1 LNHNV and CDR2 YYDKDF (reference sequence). CDR3 in DNA: TGTGCCACCAGCACCGGACAAGGTCAAGCCAAAAACATTCAGTACTTC. Translated, it gives CATSTGQGQAKNIQYF.

This chain uses TRBV5-1 with TRBJ1-1; unclear D gene. Trimming left V 0 bases short and J 1 base short, with 7 bases between. The CDR3 runs 14 residues. CDR1 is SGHRS and CDR2 is YFSETQ in the germline V gene. CDR3 in amino acids: CASSLGHQNTEAFF. The CDR3 DNA reads TGCGCCAGCAGCTTGGGACACCAGAACACTGAAGCTTTCTTT.

This clone occurred a few times. V gene TRBV29-1 combines with J gene TRBJ1-2; possibly TRBD1 for D (5 bases). This CDR3 contains 12 residues. Trimming removed 3 bases at V and 7 bases at J, with 12 bases between. CDR1 and CDR2 (germline): SQVTM, ANQGSEA. CDR3 nucleotide sequence: TGCAGCGTTGACGGCAGGGCCACTGGCTACACCTTC. Translated: CSVDGRATGYTF.

V usage is TRBV11-2 and J usage is TRBJ2-4, with 8 bases identical to TRBD1. This CDR3 contains 14 residues. Germline V gene data show CDR1 as SGHAT and CDR2 as FQNNGV. V was pared by 1 base and J by 5 bases, with 1 base of the junction left unmatched. CDR3 region: CASSLAGGENIQYF. The CDR3 DNA reads TGTGCCAGCAGCTTAGCAGGGGGCGAAAACATTCAGTACTTC.

V and J are TRBV2 and TRBJ1-6; no definite D call. The germline V and J ends were trimmed by 8 bases and 0 bases, with 5 bases remaining between them. This CDR3 spans 13 amino acids. The germline CDR1 and CDR2 sequences are SNHLY and FYNNEI. The CDR3 region is CASAYSYNSPLHF. CDR3 bases: TGTGCCAGCGCTTACTCCTATAATTCACCCCTCCACTTT.

The chain couples TRBV13 to TRBJ1-2, with D unresolved. CDR3 length: 13 amino acids. V lost 7 bases and J lost 5, with 14 bases in between. Germline CDR1 PRHDT, CDR2 FYEKMQ (reference sequence). This CDR3 reads CASTPSRRYGYTF. For the CDR3, the DNA is TGTGCCAGCACCCCCTCCCGACGTTATGGCTACACCTTC.

This clone was found a few times. It is unclear where the CDR3 begins or ends on the DNA, so no DNA is shown, and the CDR3 is as TCRdb lists it. The chain joins TRBV28 to TRBJ1-1. With termini counted, the CDR3 has 14 amino acids. From germline, CDR1 is MDHEN and CDR2 SYDVKM. The CDR3 loop is CASSTSPRVTEAFF.

This clone has only a few counts. V and J are TRBV6-1 and TRBJ1-2; no clear D gene. The V end lost 2 bases, the J end lost 4 bases, and 8 bases lay between the germline ends. This CDR3 has 13 amino acids. Germline CDR1 is MNHNS and CDR2 is SASEGT. The CDR3 sequence is CASSEQETYGYTF. CDR3 in DNA: TGTGCCAGCAGTGAACAGGAGACCTATGGCTACACCTTC.

The chain links TRBV7-2 to TRBJ2-4, with TRBD1 identical over 12 bases. The CDR3 runs 14 residues. The V and J ends lost 5 bases and 7 bases, in that order; junction bases with no gene match: 3. CDR1 is SGHTA, CDR2 FQGNSA, per germline. The DNA for the CDR3 is TGTGCCAGCAGCGAGGGACAGGGGGCCAACATTCAGTACTTC. Protein product: CASSEGQGANIQYF.

V usage is TRBV30 and J usage is TRBJ1-5, with 11 nucleotides matching TRBD1. Germline V gives CDR1 GTSNPN, CDR2 SVGIG (reference sequence). This CDR3 is built from 15 residues. V shed 2 bases, J shed 6 bases, and the junction held 6 bases outside the gene matches. The CDR3 loop reads CAWSLGQGAGQPQHF. CDR3 nucleotide sequence: TGTGCCTGGAGTCTTGGACAGGGGGCTGGTCAGCCCCAGCATTTT.

CDR3 protein: CASSADRRSGETQYF. The CDR3 DNA sequence: TGTGCCAGCAGTGCCGACAGGCGCTCGGGGGAGACCCAGTACTTC. The V and J genes are TRBV25-1 and TRBJ2-5; tentative D call: TRBD1 (6 bases). The CDR3 contains 15 residues. CDR1 MGHDK and CDR2 SYGVNS come from the germline V gene. V shed 4 bases and J shed 5 bases, with 17 bases lying between them.

The chain is built from TRBV28 and TRBJ1-2; D is undetermined. The CDR3 covers 14 residues. V gave up 7 bases and J gave up 1 base, with 13 bases separating them. Germline V gene lookup returns CDR1 MDHEN and CDR2 SYDVKM. The CDR3 DNA reads TGTGCCAGCACCCCGGCCGGGAATAACTATGGCTACACCTTC. The encoded protein is CASTPAGNNYGYTF.

This clone was observed once. The genes are TRBV11-2 and TRBJ2-5; TRBD2 agrees at 7 bases. V dropped 1 base and J dropped 2; count of bases not matched to a gene: 4. CDR1 is SGHAT and CDR2 is FQNNGV in the germline V gene. The CDR3 sequence is 15 residues long. The CDR3 DNA sequence: TGTGCCAGCAGCTTAGGGGGACTACTACAAGAGACCCAGTACTTC. It encodes CASSLGGLLQETQYF.

About this clone: In the same sample, other DNA sequences code for this CDR3. The chain employs TRBV30 and TRBJ1-5, with TRBD1 as a possible D gene (5 bases). The CDR3 is 13 amino acids. V was clipped by 0 bases and J by 5 bases, with 8 bases between them. CDR1 is GTSNPN and CDR2 is SVGIG in the germline V gene (reference sequence). The CDR3 loop is CAWSVQGHQPQHF. In nucleotides, the CDR3 is TGTGCCTGGAGTGTTCAGGGCCATCAGCCCCAGCATTTT.

This chain uses TRBV5-4 with TRBJ2-5; D not certain. Trimming shortened V by 4 bases and J by 1 base, and 8 bases separated the two germline ends. The CDR3 totals 13 residues. Germline CDR1 and CDR2: SGHNT and YYREEE (reference sequence). The CDR3: CASSLARQETQYF. The CDR3 region has the DNA TGTGCCAGCAGCCTTGCCCGCCAAGAGACCCAGTACTTC.

V and J are TRBV29-1 and TRBJ2-5, with 7 positions matching TRBD2. V was clipped by 6 bases and J by 2 bases; unmatched bases: 6. The V gene's germline CDR1 is SQVTM and CDR2 ANQGSEA. The CDR3 sequence is 13 residues long. The CDR3 DNA follows: TGCAGCGTATTTGGACTAGAACAAGAGACCCAGTACTTC. Residues: CSVFGLEQETQYF.

This chain joins TRBV2 and TRBJ1-5, with 7 bases lining up with TRBD1. The ends lost 1 base at V and 9 bases at J; junction bases unmatched: 9. The CDR3 is 15 amino acids. Germline V lookup: CDR1 SNHLY, CDR2 FYNNEI. CDR3: CASSEVGQALGPQHF. In DNA form, the CDR3 reads TGTGCCAGCAGTGAAGTAGGACAGGCCTTAGGGCCCCAGCATTTT.

Note on this clone: The sample has other DNA sequences that encode this CDR3 too. The chain is built from TRBV7-3 and TRBJ1-6, with 8 bases identical to TRBD1. CDR3 length equals 14 residues. Looked up from germline, CDR1 is SGHTA and CDR2 is FQGTGA. V trimming: 5 bases; J trimming: 5 bases; junction bases outside the gene matches: 2. CDR3 sequence reads: CASSVTGDNSPLHF. The CDR3 bases are TGTGCCAGCAGCGTGACAGGGGATAATTCACCCCTCCACTTT.

V gene TRBV7-2 combines with J gene TRBJ2-7; tentative D call: TRBD2 (6 bases). Germline CDR1 and CDR2: SGHTA and FQGNSA. V lost 5 bases to trimming and J lost 3 bases, with 14 bases between them. The CDR3 sequence is 14 residues long. CDR3 in DNA: TGTGCCAGCAGCCCTACGGCGGGGCTCTACGAGCAGTACTTC. Encoded protein: CASSPTAGLYEQYF. Together with reference TRBV7-2 and TRBJ2-7, the CDR3 gives the full variable domain: GAGVSQSPSNKVTEKGKDVELRCDPISGHTALYWYRQSLGQGLEFLIYFQGNSAPDKSGLPSDRFSAERTGGSVSTLTIQRTQQEDSAVYLCASSPTAGLYEQYFGPGTRLTVT.

In this sample, this clone turned up a few times. The rearrangement links TRBV29-1 to TRBJ2-1; D not resolved. The CDR3 loop spans 14 amino acids. Trimming pared 3 bases from V and 3 bases from J, leaving 12 bases between. The germline gives CDR1 SQVTM, CDR2 ANQGSEA. The CDR3 coding sequence is TGCAGCGTTGACCCCTGGGTAGGCTACAATGAGCAGTTCTTC. Its protein product is CSVDPWVGYNEQFF.

The chain is built from TRBV7-2 and TRBJ2-3; 13 bases fit TRBD2. The CDR3 sequence is 16 residues long. Germline CDR1 and CDR2: SGHTA and FQGNSA. The junction had 7 bases not matched to a gene; V was cut back by 6 bases and J by 4 bases. CDR3 DNA sequence: TGTGCCAGCAGGTCCGGACTAGCGGGGGTGGCAGATACGCAGTATTTT. Protein sequence: CASRSGLAGVADTQYF.

V and J are TRBV5-6 and TRBJ1-5; 7 positions agree with TRBD1. This CDR3 is 13 amino acids long. V was clipped by 9 bases and J by 7 bases; unmatched bases: 10. The germline V gene has CDR1 SGHDT and CDR2 YYEEEE. CDR3 coding DNA: TGTGCCACCTCGGGACAGAATGGCCAGCCCCAGCATTTT. Protein: CATSGQNGQPQHF.

This sequence joins TRBV6-5 and TRBJ1-2; a weak D match, TRBD1 (6 bases). The CDR3 length is 15 residues. Trimming cost V 5 bases and J 6 bases, with 19 bases left between them. CDR1 and CDR2 from the germline V gene are MNHEY and SVGAGI. The CDR3 nucleotides read TGTGCCAGCAGTCCCCGCTGGGGGGCTGAACATGGCTACACCTTC. Translation: CASSPRWGAEHGYTF.